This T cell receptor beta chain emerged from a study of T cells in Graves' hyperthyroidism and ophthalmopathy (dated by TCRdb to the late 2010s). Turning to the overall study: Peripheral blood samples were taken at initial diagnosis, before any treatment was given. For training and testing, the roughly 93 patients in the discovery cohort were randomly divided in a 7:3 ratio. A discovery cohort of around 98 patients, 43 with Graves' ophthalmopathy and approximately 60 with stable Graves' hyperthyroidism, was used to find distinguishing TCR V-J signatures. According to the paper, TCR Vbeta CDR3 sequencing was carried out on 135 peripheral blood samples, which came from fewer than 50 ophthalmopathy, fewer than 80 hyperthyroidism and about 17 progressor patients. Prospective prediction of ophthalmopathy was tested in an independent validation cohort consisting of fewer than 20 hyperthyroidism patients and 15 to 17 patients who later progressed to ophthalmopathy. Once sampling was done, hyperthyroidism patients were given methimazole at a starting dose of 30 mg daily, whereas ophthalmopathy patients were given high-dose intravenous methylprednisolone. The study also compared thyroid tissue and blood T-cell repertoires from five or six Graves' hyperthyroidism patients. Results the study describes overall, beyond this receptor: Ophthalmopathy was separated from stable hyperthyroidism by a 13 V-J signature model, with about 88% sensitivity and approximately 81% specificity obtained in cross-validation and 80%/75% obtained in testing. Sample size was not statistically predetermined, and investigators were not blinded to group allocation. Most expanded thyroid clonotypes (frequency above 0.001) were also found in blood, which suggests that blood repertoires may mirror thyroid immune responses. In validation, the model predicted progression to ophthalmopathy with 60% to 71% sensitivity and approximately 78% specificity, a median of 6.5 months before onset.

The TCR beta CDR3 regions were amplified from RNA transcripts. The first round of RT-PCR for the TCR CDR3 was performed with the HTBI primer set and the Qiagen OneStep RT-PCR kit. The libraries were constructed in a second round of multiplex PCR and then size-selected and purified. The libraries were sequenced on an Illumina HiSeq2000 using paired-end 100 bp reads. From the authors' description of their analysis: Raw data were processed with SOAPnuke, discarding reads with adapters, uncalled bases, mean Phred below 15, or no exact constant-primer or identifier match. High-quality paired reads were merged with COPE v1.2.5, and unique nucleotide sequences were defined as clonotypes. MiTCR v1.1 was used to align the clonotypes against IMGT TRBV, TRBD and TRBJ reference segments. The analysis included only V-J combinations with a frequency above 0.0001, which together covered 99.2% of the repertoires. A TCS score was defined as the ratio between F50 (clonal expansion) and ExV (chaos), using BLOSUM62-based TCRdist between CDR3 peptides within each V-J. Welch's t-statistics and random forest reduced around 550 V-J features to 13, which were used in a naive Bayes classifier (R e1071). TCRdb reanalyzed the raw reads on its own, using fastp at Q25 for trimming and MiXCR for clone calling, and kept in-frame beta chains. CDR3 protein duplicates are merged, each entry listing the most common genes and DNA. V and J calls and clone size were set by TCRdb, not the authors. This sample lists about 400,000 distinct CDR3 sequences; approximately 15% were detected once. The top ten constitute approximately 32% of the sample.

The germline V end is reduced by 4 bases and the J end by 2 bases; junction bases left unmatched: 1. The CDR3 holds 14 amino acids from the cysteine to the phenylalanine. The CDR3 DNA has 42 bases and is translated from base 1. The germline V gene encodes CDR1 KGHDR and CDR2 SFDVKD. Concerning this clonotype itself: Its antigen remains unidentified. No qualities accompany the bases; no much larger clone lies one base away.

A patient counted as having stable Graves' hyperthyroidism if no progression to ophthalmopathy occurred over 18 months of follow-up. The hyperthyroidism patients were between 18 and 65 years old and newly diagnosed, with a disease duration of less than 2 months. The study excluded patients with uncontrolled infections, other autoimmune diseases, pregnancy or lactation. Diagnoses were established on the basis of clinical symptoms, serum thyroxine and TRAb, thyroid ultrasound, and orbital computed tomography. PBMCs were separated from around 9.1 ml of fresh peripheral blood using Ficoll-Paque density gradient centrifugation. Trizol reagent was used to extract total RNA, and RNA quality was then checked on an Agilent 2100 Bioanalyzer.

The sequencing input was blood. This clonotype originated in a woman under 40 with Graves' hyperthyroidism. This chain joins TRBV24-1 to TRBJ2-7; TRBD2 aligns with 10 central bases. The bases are TGTGCCACCAGTGACAGCGGGAGGGCCTACGAGCAGTACTTC. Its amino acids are CATSDSGRAYEQYF.